This T cell receptor (beta chain) was identified during a study of blood T cells in healthy people across ages. Study-wide findings and caveats: Samples with more naive T cells showed higher observed beta diversity. The donors' CMV status was not determined, possibly confounding changes in expanded clonotypes.

Next came a second PCR, run for about 7 to 12 cycles, which used a sample-barcoded 5' primer along with a J-beta primer mix. A template-switch adaptor with 12 random nucleotides tagged each cDNA molecule. In TCRdb, the 5' RACE reads were re-called with MiXCR into one record per CDR3 protein. The sample lists around 870,000 distinct CDR3 sequences; about 30% were seen once. The CDR3 has 14 residues. This clonotype was seen a single time. Its cognate antigen is unknown. With a much larger clone just one base away, this may be a read error. Every participating donor contributed about 10 milliliters of peripheral blood through a draw.

The chain joins TRBV12-3 or TRBV12-4 to TRBJ2-7; no definite D call. The TCR comes from a woman of 80 years or more in good health. Sequencing input: blood. The CDR3 DNA sequence: TGTGTCAGCAGCCTACGGCCCAGGCCCTACGAGCAGTACTTC. Translated, it gives CVSSLRPRPYEQYF.